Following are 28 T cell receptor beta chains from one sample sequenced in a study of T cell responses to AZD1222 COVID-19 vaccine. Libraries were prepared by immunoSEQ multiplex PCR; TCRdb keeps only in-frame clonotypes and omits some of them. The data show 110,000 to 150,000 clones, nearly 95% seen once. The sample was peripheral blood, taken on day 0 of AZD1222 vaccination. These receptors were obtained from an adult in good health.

In DNA, the CDR3 is TGTGCCAGCAGCGTACAGGGGTCAACCTATGGCTACACCTTC. The encoded protein is CASSVQGSTYGYTF. The chain uses TRBV7-2 and TRBJ1-2; 7 bases align to TRBD1. The germline V gene encodes CDR1 SGHTA and CDR2 FQGNSA. The length of the CDR3 is 14 residues. The trim removed 5 bases at V and 4 bases at J, leaving 7 bases unmatched.

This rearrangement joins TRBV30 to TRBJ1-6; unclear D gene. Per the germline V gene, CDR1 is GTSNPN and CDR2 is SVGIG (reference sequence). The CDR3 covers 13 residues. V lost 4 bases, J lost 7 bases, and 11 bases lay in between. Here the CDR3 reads CAWTMGWNSPLHF. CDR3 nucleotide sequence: TGTGCCTGGACGATGGGTTGGAATTCACCCCTCCACTTT.

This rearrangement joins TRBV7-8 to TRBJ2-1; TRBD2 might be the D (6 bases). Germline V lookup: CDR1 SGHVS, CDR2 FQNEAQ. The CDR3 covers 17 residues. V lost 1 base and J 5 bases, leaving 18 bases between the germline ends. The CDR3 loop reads CASSLVLAVSLDNEQFF. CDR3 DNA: TGTGCCAGCAGCTTAGTGTTAGCGGTTTCCCTAGACAATGAGCAGTTCTTC.

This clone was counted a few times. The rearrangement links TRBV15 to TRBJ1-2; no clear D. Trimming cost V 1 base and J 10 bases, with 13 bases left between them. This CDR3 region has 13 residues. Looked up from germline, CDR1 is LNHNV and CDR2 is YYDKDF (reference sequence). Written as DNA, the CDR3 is TGTGCCACCAGCAGAGTCGCGTCCGGCCACTACACCTTC. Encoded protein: CATSRVASGHYTF. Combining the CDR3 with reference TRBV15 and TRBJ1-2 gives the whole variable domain DAMVIQNPRYQVTQFGKPVTLSCSQTLNHNVMYWYQQKSSQAPKLLFHYYDKDFNNEADTPDNFQSRRPNTSFCFLDIRSPGLGDTAMYLCATSRVASGHYTFGSGTRLTVV.

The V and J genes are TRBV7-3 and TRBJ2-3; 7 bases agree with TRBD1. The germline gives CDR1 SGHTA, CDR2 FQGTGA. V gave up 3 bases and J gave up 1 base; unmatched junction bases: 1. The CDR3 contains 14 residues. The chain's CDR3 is CASSLQGGTDTQYF. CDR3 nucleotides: TGTGCCAGCAGCTTGCAGGGGGGCACAGATACGCAGTATTTT.

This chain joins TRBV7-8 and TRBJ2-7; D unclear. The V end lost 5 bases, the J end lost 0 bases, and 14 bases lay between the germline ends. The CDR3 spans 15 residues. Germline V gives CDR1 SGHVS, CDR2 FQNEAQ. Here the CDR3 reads CASSPLSASSYEQYF. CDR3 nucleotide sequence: TGTGCCAGCAGCCCCCTATCCGCAAGCTCCTACGAGCAGTACTTC.

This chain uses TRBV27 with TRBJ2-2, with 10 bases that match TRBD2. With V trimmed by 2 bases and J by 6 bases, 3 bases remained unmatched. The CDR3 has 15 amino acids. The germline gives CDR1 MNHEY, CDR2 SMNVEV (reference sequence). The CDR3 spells CASSLASGRPGELFF. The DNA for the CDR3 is TGTGCCAGCAGTTTAGCTAGCGGGAGACCCGGGGAGCTGTTTTTT.

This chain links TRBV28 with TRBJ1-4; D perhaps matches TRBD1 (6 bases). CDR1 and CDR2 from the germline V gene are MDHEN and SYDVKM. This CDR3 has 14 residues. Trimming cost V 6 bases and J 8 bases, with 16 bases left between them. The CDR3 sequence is CASSLPTGEEKLFF. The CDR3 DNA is TGTGCCAGCAGCCTTCCGACAGGAGAAGAAAAACTGTTTTTT. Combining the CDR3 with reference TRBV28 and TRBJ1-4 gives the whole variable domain DVKVTQSSRYLVKRTGEKVFLECVQDMDHENMFWYRQDPGLGLRLIYFSYDVKMKEKGDIPEGYSVSREKKERFSLILESASTNQTSMYLCASSLPTGEEKLFFGSGTQLSVL.

The CDR3 DNA reads as TGCGCCAGCAGCTTGGGCTCTAGCGGGAGCACCGGGGAGCTGTTTTTT. Protein product: CASSLGSSGSTGELFF. The gene calls are TRBV5-1 and TRBJ2-2; 10 nucleotides agree with TRBD2. The germline V gene encodes CDR1 SGHRS and CDR2 YFSETQ. The CDR3 has 16 residues. Trimming took 0 bases from V and 4 from J; bases not matched to a gene: 3.

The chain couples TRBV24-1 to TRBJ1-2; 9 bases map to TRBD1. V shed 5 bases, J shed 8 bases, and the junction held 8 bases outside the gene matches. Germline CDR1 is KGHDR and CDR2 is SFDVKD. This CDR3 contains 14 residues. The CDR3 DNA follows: TGTGCCACCAGTGTTGTACAGGGGGCGATCGGCTACACCTTC. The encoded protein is CATSVVQGAIGYTF.

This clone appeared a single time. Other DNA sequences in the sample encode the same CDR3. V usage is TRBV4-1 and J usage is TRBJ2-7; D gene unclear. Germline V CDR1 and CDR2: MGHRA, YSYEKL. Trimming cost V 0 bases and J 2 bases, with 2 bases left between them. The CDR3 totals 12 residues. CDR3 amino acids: CASSQDAYEQYF. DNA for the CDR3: TGCGCCAGCAGCCAAGATGCCTACGAGCAGTACTTC.

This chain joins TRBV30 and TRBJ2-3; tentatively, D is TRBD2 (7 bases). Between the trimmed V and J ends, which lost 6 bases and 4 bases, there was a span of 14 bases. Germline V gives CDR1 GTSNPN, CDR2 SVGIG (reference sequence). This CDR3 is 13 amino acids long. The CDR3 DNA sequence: TGTGCCTGTGCCTCGGGGGGCGCAGATACGCAGTATTTT. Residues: CACASGGADTQYF.

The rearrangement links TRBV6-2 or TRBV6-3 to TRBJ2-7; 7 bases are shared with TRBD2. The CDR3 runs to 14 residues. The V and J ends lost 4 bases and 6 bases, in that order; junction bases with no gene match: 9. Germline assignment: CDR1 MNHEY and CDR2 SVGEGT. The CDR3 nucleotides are TGTGCCAGCAGTTCGGGCGGGAGTATTGGCGAGCAGTACTTC. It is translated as CASSSGGSIGEQYF.

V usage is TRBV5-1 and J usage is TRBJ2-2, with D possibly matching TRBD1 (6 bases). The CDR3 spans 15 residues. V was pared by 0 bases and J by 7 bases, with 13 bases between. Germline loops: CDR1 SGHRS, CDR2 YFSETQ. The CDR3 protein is CASSLATGPGGELFF. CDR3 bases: TGCGCCAGCAGCTTGGCCACAGGGCCAGGCGGGGAGCTGTTTTTT.

CDR3 in DNA: TGTGCCACGACACAGGGCGGGTATGACACTGAAGCTTTCTTT. Translating it yields CATTQGGYDTEAFF. This rearrangement joins TRBV5-4 to TRBJ1-1; D possibly corresponds to TRBD1 (6 bases). Germline CDR1 is SGHNT and CDR2 is YYREEE (reference sequence). The CDR3 totals 14 residues. V gave up 9 bases and J gave up 3 bases, with 18 bases separating them.

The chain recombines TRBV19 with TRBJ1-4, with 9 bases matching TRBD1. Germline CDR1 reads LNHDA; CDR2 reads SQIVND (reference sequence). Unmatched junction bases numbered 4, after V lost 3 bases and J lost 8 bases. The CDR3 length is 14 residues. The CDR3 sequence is CASSMGQGGEKLFF. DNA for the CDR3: TGTGCCAGTAGTATGGGACAGGGCGGCGAAAAACTGTTTTTT.

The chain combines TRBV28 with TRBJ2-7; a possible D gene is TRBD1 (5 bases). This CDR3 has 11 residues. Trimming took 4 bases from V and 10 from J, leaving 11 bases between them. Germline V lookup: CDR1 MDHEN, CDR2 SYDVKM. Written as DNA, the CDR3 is TGTGCCAGCAGTTCCCGACAGAGTCAGTACTTC. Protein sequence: CASSSRQSQYF.

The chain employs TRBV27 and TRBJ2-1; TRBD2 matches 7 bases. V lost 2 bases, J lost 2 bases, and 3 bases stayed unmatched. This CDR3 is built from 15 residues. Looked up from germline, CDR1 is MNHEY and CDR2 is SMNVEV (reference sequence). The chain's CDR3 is CASSLGGEPYNEQFF. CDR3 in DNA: TGTGCCAGCAGTTTAGGGGGGGAACCCTACAATGAGCAGTTCTTC.

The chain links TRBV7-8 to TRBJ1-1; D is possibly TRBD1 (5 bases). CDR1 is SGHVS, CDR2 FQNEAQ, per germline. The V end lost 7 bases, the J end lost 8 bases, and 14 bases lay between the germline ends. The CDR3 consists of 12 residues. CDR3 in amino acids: CASTLDRSEAFF. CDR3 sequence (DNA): TGTGCCAGCACCCTAGACAGATCAGAAGCTTTCTTT.

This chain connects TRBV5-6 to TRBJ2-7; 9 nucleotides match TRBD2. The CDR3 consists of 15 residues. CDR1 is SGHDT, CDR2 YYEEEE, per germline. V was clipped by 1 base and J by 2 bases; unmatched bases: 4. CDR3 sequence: CASSLMAGGAYEQYF. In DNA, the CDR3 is TGTGCCAGCAGCTTGATGGCGGGAGGGGCCTACGAGCAGTACTTC.

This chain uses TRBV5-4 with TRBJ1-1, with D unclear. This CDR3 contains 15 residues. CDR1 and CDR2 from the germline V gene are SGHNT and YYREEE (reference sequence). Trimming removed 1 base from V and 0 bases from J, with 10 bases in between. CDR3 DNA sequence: TGTGCCAGCAGCTTGTATCTGGCCTTGAACACTGAAGCTTTCTTT. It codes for CASSLYLALNTEAFF.

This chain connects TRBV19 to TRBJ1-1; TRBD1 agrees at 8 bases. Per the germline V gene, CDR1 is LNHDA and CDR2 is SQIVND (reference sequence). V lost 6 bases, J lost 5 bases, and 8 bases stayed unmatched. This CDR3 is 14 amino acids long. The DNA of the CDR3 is TGTGCCAGTAGCTTACAGGGGGAAGTAACTGAAGCTTTCTTT. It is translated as CASSLQGEVTEAFF.

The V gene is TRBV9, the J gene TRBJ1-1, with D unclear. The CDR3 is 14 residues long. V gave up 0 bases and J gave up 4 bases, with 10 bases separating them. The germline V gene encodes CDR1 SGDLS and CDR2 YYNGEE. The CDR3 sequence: CASSVGGSGTEAFF. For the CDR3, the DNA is TGTGCCAGCAGCGTAGGAGGGTCGGGCACTGAAGCTTTCTTT.

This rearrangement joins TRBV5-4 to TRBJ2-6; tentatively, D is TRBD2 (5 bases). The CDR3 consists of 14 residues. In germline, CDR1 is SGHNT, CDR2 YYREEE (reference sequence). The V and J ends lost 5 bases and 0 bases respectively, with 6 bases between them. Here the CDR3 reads CASRAGSGANVLTF. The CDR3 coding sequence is TGTGCCAGCAGGGCGGGCTCTGGGGCCAACGTCCTGACTTTC.

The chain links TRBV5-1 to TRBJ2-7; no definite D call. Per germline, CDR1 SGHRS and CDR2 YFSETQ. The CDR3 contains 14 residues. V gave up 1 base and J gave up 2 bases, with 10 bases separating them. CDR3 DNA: TGCGCCAGCAGCTTGATCGGCGGCACCTACGAGCAGTACTTC. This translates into CASSLIGGTYEQYF. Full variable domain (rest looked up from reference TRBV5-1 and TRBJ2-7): KAGVTQTPRYLIKTRGQQVTLSCSPISGHRSVSWYQQTPGQGLQFLFEYFSETQRNKGNFPGRFSGRQFSNSRSEMNVSTLELGDSALYLCASSLIGGTYEQYFGPGTRLTVT.

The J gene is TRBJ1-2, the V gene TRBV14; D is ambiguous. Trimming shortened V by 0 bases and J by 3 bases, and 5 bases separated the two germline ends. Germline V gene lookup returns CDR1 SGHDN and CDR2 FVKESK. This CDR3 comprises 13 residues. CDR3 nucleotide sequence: TGTGCCAGCAGCCAAGAACTGGACTATGGCTACACCTTC. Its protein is CASSQELDYGYTF.

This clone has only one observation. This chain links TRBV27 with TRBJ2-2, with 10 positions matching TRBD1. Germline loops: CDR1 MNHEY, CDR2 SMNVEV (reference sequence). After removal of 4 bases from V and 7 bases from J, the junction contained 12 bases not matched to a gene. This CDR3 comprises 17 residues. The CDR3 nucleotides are TGTGCCAGCAGTTACGTCCGGGACAGGGGATTTATCGGGGAGCTGTTTTTT. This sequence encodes CASSYVRDRGFIGELFF.

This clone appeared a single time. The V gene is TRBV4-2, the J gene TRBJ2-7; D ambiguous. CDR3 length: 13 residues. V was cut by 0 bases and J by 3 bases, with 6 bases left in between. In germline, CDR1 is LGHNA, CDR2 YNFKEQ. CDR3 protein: CASSQDIGYEQYF. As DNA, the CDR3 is TGTGCCAGCAGCCAAGATATCGGCTACGAGCAGTACTTC.